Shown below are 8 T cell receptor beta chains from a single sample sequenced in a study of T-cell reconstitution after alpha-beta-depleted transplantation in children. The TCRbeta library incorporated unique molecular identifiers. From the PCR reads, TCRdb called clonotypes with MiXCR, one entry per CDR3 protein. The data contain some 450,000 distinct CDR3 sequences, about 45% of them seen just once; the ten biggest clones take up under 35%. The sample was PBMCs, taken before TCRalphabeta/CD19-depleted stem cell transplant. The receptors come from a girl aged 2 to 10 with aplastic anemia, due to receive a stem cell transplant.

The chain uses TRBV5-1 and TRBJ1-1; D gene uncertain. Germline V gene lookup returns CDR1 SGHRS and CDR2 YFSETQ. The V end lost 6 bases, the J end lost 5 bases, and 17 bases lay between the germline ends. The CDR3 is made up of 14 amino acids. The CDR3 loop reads CASKEEIGSTEAFF. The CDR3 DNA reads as TGCGCCAGCAAAGAAGAGATAGGTTCTACTGAAGCTTTCTTT.

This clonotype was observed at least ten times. CDR3: CATSGLASIEGYEQYF. The CDR3 nucleotides are TGTGCCACCTCGGGACTAGCGTCAATAGAGGGCTACGAGCAGTACTTC. This chain links TRBV28 with TRBJ2-7; 10 nucleotides line up with TRBD2. Trimming at V came to 10 bases and at J to 3 bases, leaving 15 bases not matched to a gene. CDR3 length: 16 residues. From germline, CDR1 is MDHEN and CDR2 SYDVKM.

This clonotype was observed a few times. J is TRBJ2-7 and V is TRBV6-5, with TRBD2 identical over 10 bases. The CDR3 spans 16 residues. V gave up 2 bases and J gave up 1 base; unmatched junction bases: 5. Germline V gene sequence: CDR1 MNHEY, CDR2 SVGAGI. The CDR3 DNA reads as TGTGCCAGCAGTTACGGCATTAGCGGGGGGTCCTACGAGCAGTACTTC. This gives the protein CASSYGISGGSYEQYF.

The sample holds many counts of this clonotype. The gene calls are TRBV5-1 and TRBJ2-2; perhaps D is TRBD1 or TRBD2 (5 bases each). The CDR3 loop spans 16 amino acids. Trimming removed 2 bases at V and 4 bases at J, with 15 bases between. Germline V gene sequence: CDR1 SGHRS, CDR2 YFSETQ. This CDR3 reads CASSLRTGAGTGELFF. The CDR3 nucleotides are TGCGCCAGCAGCTTAAGGACCGGGGCGGGCACCGGGGAGCTGTTTTTT. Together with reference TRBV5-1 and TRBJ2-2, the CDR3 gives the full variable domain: KAGVTQTPRYLIKTRGQQVTLSCSPISGHRSVSWYQQTPGQGLQFLFEYFSETQRNKGNFPGRFSGRQFSNSRSEMNVSTLELGDSALYLCASSLRTGAGTGELFFGEGSRLTVL.

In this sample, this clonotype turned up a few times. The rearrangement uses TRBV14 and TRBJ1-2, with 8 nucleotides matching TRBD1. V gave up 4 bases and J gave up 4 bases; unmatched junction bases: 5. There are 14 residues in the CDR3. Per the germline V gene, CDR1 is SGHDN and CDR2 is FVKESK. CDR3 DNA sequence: TGTGCCAGCAGCCTCAGGGGGCTCAGCTATGGCTACACCTTC. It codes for CASSLRGLSYGYTF.

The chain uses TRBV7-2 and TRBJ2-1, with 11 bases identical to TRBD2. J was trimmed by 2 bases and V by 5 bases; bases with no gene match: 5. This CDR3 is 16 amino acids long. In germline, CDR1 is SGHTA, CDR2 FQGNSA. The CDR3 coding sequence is TGTGCCAGCAGCCGACTAGCGGGGATGACCTACAATGAGCAGTTCTTC. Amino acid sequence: CASSRLAGMTYNEQFF. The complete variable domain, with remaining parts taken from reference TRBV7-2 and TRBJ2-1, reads GAGVSQSPSNKVTEKGKDVELRCDPISGHTALYWYRQSLGQGLEFLIYFQGNSAPDKSGLPSDRFSAERTGGSVSTLTIQRTQQEDSAVYLCASSRLAGMTYNEQFFGPGTRLTVL.

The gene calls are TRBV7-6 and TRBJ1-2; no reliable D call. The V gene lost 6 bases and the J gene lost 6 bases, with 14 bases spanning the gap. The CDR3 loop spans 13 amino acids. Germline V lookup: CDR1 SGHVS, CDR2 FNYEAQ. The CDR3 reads CASRSPEKDGYTF. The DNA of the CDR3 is TGTGCCAGCAGGTCACCTGAGAAAGATGGCTACACCTTC.

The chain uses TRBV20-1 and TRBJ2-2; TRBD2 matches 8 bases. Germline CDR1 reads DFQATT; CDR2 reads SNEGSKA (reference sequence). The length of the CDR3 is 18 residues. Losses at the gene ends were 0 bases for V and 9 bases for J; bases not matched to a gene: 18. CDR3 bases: TGCAGTGCTAGAGACAACCCAAGGGCTAGCGGGCGCAGCCGGGAGCTGTTTTTT. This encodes CSARDNPRASGRSRELFF.